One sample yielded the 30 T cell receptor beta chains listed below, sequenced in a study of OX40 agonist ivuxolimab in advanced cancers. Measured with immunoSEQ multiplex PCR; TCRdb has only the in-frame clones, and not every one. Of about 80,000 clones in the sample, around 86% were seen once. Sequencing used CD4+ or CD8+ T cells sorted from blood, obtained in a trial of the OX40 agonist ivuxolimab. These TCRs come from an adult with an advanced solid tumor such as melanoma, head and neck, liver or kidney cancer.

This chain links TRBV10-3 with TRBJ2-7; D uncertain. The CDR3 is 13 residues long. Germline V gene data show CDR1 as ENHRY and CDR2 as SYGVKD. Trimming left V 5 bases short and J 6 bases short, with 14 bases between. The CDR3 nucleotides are TGTGCCATCAGTTCGCTATCGCTGGGCGAGCAGTACTTC. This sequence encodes CAISSLSLGEQYF.

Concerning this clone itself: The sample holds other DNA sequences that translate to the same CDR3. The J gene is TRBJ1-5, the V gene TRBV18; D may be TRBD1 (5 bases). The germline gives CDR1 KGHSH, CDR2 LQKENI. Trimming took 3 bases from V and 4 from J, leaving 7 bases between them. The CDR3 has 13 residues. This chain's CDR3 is CASSPGGNQPQHF. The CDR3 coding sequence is TGTGCCAGCTCACCGGGGGGAAATCAGCCCCAGCATTTT.

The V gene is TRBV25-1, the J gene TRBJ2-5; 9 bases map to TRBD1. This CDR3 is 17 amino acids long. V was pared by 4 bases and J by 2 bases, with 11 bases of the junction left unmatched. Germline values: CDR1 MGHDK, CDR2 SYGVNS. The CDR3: CASSALPGQGKQETQYF. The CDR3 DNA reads TGTGCCAGCAGTGCCCTTCCGGGACAGGGCAAACAAGAGACCCAGTACTTC.

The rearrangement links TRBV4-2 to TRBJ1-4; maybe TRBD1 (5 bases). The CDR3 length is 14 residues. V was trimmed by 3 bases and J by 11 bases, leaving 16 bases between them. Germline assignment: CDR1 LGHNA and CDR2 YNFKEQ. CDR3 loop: CASSQEAGLGKLFF. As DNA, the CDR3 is TGTGCCAGCAGCCAGGAGGCAGGGCTAGGTAAACTGTTTTTT.

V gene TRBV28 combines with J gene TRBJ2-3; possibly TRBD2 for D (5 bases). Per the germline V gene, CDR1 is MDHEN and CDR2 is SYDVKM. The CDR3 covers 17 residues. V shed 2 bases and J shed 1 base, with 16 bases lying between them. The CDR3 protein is CASSLVVWEIGTDTQYF. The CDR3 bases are TGTGCCAGCAGTTTAGTCGTCTGGGAGATCGGCACAGATACGCAGTATTTT.

The CDR3 sequence is CASSVAFNMNTEAFF. In DNA, the CDR3 is TGTGCCAGCAGCGTAGCTTTCAACATGAACACTGAAGCTTTCTTT. V gene TRBV9 combines with J gene TRBJ1-1; D is ambiguous. Trimming took off 0 bases at V and 0 bases at J, with 9 bases between the two ends. Per the germline V gene, CDR1 is SGDLS and CDR2 is YYNGEE. The CDR3 consists of 15 residues.

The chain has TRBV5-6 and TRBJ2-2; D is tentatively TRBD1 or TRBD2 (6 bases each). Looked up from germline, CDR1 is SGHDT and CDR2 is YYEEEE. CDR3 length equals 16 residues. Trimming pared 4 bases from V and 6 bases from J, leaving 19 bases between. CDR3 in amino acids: CASSPFIVRGPGELFF. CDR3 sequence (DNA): TGTGCCAGCAGCCCATTCATAGTACGGGGGCCCGGGGAGCTGTTTTTT.

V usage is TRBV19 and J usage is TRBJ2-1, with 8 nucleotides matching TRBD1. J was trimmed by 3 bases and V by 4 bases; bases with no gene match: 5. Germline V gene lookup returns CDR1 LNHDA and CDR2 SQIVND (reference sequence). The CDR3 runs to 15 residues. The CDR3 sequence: CASSTPGQGYNEQFF. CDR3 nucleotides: TGTGCCAGTAGTACCCCTGGACAGGGCTACAATGAGCAGTTCTTC.

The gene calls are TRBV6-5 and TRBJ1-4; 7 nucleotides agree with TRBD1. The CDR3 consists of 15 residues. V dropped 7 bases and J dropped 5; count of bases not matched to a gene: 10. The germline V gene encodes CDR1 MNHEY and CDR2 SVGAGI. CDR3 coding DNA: TGTGCCAGCAAGATAACAGGGGCGCCCAATGAAAAACTGTTTTTT. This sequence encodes CASKITGAPNEKLFF.

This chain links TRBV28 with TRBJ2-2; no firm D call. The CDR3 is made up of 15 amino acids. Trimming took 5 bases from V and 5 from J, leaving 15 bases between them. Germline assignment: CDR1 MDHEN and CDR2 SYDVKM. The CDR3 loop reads CASSHALLGTGELFF. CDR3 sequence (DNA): TGTGCCAGCAGTCACGCACTTCTAGGGACCGGGGAGCTGTTTTTT. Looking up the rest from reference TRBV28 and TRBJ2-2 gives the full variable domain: DVKVTQSSRYLVKRTGEKVFLECVQDMDHENMFWYRQDPGLGLRLIYFSYDVKMKEKGDIPEGYSVSREKKERFSLILESASTNQTSMYLCASSHALLGTGELFFGEGSRLTVL.

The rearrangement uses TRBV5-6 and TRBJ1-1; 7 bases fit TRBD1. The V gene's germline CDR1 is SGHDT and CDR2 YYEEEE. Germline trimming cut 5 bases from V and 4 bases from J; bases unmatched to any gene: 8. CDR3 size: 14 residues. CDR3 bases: TGTGCCAGCAGTGAGGGGACAGTTTCCACTGAAGCTTTCTTT. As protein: CASSEGTVSTEAFF.

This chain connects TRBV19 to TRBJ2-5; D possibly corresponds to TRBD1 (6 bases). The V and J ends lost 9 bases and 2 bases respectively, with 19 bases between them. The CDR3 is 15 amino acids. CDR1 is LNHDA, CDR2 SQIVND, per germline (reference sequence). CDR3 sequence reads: CASNPGHLQQETQYF. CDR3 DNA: TGTGCCAGCAATCCGGGACACTTACAACAAGAGACCCAGTACTTC.

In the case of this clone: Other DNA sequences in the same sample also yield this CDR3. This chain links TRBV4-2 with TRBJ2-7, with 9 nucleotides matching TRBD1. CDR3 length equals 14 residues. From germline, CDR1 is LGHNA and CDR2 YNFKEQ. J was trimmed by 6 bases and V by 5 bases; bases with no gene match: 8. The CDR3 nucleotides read TGTGCCAGCAGCTCCGCGGGACAGGGTTCCGAGCAGTACTTC. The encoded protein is CASSSAGQGSEQYF.

The DNA for the CDR3 is TGTGCCAGCAGCTTAGCCCCTCAAATTTACGATGTCTACGAGCAGTACTTC. It is translated as CASSLAPQIYDVYEQYF. The V call is TRBV7-8, the J call TRBJ2-7; D unclear. V dropped 0 bases and J dropped 3 bases, with 18 bases sitting between them. This CDR3 comprises 17 residues. Germline V CDR1 and CDR2: SGHVS, FQNEAQ.

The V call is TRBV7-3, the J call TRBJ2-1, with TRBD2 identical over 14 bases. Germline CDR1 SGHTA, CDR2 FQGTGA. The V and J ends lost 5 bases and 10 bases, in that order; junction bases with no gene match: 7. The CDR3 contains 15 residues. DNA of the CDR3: TGTGCCAGCAGCCCCGGGACTAGCGGGAGATGGGAGCAGTTCTTC. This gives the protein CASSPGTSGRWEQFF.

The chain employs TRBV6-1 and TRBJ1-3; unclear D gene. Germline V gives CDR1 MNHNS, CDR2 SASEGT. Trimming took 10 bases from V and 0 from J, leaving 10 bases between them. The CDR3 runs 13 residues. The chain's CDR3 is CATYGYSGNTIYF. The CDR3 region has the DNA TGTGCCACTTATGGGTACTCTGGAAACACCATATATTTT.

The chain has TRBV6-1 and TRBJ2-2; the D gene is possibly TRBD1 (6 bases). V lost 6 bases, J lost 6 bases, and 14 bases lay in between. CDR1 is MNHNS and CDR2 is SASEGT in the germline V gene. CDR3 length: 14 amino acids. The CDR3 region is CASREQTGSGELFF. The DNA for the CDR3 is TGTGCCAGCAGGGAACAAACAGGGTCCGGGGAGCTGTTTTTT.

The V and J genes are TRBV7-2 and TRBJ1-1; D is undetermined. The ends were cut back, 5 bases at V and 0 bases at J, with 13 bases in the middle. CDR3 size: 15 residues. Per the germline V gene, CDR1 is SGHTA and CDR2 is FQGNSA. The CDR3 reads CASSPQGRLNTEAFF. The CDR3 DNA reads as TGTGCCAGCAGCCCTCAAGGACGGTTGAACACTGAAGCTTTCTTT.

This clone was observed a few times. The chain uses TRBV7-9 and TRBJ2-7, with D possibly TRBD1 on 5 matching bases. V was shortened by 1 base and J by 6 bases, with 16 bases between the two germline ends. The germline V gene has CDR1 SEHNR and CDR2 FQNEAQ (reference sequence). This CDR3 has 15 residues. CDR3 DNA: TGTGCCAGCAGCTTAGTATCCGGCAGGGTCGGCGAGCAGTACTTC. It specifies CASSLVSGRVGEQYF.

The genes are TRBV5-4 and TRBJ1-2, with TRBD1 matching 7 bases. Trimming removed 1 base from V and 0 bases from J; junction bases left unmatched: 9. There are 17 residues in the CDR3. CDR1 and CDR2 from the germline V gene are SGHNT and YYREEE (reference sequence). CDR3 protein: CASSLTTGAEANYGYTF. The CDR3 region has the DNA TGTGCCAGCAGCTTGACAACAGGGGCGGAAGCTAACTATGGCTACACCTTC. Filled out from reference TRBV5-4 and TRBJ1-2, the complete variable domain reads ETGVTQSPTHLIKTRGQQVTLRCSSQSGHNTVSWYQQALGQGPQFIFQYYREEENGRGNFPPRFSGLQFPNYSSELNVNALELDDSALYLCASSLTTGAEANYGYTFGSGTRLTVV.

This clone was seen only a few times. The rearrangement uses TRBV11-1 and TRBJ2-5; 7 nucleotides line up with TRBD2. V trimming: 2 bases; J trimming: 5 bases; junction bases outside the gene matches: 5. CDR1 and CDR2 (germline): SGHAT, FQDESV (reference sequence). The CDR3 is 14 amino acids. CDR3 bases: TGTGCCAGCAGCTTAAGTGACGGGGGGGAGACCCAGTACTTC. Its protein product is CASSLSDGGETQYF.

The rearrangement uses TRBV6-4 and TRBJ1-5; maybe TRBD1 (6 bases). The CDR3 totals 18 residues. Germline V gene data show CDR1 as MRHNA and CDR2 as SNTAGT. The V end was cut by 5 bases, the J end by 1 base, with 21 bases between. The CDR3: CASSRSKGGPLSNQPQHF. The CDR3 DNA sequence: TGTGCCAGCAGTCGCTCGAAGGGGGGCCCTTTGAGCAATCAGCCCCAGCATTTT.

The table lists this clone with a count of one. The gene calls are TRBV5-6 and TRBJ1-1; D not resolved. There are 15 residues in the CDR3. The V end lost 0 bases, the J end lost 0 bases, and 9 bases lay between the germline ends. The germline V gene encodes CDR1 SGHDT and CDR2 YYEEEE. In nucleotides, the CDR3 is TGTGCCAGCAGCTTGGGTGCGGTTTTGAACACTGAAGCTTTCTTT. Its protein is CASSLGAVLNTEAFF. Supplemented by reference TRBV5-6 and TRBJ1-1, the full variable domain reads DAGVTQSPTHLIKTRGQQVTLRCSPKSGHDTVSWYQQALGQGPQFIFQYYEEEERQRGNFPDRFSGHQFPNYSSELNVNALLLGDSALYLCASSLGAVLNTEAFFGQGTRLTVV.

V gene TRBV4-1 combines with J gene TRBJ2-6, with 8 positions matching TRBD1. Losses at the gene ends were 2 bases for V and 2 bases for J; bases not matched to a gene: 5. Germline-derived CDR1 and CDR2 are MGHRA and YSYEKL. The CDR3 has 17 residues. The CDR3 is CASSQSNRGAGANVLTF. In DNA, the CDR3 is TGCGCCAGCAGCCAATCTAACAGGGGGGCTGGGGCCAACGTCCTGACTTTC.

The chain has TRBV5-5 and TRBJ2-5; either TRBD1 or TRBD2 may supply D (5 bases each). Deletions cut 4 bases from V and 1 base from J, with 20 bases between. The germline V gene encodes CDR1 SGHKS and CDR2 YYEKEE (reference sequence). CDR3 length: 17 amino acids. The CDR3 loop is CASSPRSGLGTQETQYF. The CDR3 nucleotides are TGTGCCAGCAGCCCGAGATCAGGATTAGGGACCCAAGAGACCCAGTACTTC.

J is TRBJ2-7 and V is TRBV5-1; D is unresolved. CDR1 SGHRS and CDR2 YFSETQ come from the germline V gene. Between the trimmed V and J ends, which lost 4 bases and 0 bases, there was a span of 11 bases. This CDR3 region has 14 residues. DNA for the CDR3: TGCGCCAGCAGCCCCGGGCTGGACTCCTACGAGCAGTACTTC. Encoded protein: CASSPGLDSYEQYF.

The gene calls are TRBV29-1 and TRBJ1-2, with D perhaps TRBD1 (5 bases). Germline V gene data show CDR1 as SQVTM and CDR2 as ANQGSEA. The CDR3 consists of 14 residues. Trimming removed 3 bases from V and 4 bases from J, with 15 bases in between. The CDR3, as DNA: TGCAGCGTTGAGAGTCCCGCGAGGGGCTATGGCTACACCTTC. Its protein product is CSVESPARGYGYTF. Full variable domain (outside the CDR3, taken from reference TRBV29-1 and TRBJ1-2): SAVISQKPSRDICQRGTSLTIQCQVDSQVTMMFWYRQQPGQSLTLIATANQGSEATYESGFVIDKFPISRPNLTFSTLTVSNMSPEDSSIYLCSVESPARGYGYTFGSGTRLTVV.

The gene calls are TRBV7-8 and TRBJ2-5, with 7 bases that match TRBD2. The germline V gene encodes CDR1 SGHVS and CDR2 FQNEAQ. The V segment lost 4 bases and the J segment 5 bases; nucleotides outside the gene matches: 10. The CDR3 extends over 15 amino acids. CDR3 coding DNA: TGTGCCAGCAGCTCAAAGACCCGCGGGGGTGAGACCCAGTACTTC. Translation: CASSSKTRGGETQYF.

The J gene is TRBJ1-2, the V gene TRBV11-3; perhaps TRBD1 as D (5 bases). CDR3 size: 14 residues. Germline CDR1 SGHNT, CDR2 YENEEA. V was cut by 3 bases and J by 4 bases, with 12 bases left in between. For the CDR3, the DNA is TGTGCCAGCAGCTTGGAGGGGACCAGCTATGGCTACACCTTC. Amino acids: CASSLEGTSYGYTF.

The CDR3 DNA follows: TGTGCCAGTGTTGACTATGCGGGGGGTGAGCAGTACTTC. It translates to CASVDYAGGEQYF. The chain combines TRBV6-1 with TRBJ2-7; the match to TRBD2 covers 8 bases. Looked up from germline, CDR1 is MNHNS and CDR2 is SASEGT. The V segment lost 9 bases and the J segment 7 bases; nucleotides outside the gene matches: 11. The CDR3 covers 13 residues.